This T cell receptor beta chain was recorded in a study of OX40 agonist ivuxolimab in advanced cancers. Overall study context: An agonistic anti-OX40 (CD134) antibody, ivuxolimab, was used to treat the patients. Two cutaneous melanoma patients and one hepatocellular carcinoma patient, three in all, had partial responses.

Systemic immunosuppression or autoimmune disease history was grounds to exclude patients. The repertoire was sequenced with immunoSEQ multiplex PCR; TCRdb's copy has only in-frame clones and lacks some. The data show just under 75,000 clones, with approximately 90% seen just once and 0.44% held by the top ten. The CDR3 is 16 residues long. Germline V gives CDR1 SGHVS, CDR2 FNYEAQ. V was pared by 2 bases and J by 4 bases, with 15 bases between. This chain uses TRBV7-6 with TRBJ2-1; D possibly corresponds to TRBD1 (5 bases). The source was CD4+ or CD8+ T cells sorted from blood, collected in a trial of the OX40 agonist ivuxolimab. The clonotype comes from an adult with an advanced solid tumor such as melanoma, head and neck, liver or kidney cancer. CDR3 loop: CASSLQDIGAYNEQFF. The CDR3 region has the DNA TGTGCCAGCAGCTTACAGGACATAGGGGCTTACAATGAGCAGTTCTTC. The variable domain in full, with the rest retrieved from reference TRBV7-6 and TRBJ2-1, is GAGVSQSPRYKVTKRGQDVALRCDPISGHVSLYWYRQALGQGPEFLTYFNYEAQQDKSGLPNDRFSAERPEGSISTLTIQRTEQRDSAMYRCASSLQDIGAYNEQFFGPGTRLTVL.